One sample yielded the 27 T cell receptor beta chains listed below, sequenced in a study of cytomegalovirus exposure and HLA in healthy donors (dated by TCRdb to 2016 to 2017). Library preparation was by the immunoSEQ multiplex PCR assay. The multiplex PCR relied on a mix of 60 forward primers for TCR Vbeta segments and 13 reverse primers for TCR Jbeta segments. TCRdb obtained this table from immuneACCESS and retained in-frame rearrangements with V and J assigned. These tables miss some clones; where compared with another copy, unresolved V genes account for less than half of the shortfall, and the remainder is unexplained. The sample data list 170,000 or so clones, and more than 80% of these were observed just once. The ten most abundant clones make up 4.8% of the sample. Sample: PBMCs. Receptors originate from a man between 18 and 29 years old in good health and CMV-seronegative.

The rearrangement uses TRBV6-5 and TRBJ1-6; TRBD1 agrees at 7 bases. V lost 6 bases to trimming and J lost 10 bases; unmatched junction nucleotides: 3. Per germline, CDR1 MNHEY and CDR2 SVGAGI. The CDR3 is made up of 12 amino acids. This CDR3 is CASSRGLSPLHF. DNA for the CDR3: TGTGCCAGCAGCAGGGGGTTATCACCCCTCCACTTT.

This clone was seen a few times. The CDR3 protein is CAISPTSGSPGNEQFF. The CDR3 nucleotides read TGTGCCATCAGTCCGACTAGCGGGAGTCCGGGCAATGAGCAGTTCTTC. The chain combines TRBV10-3 with TRBJ2-1, with 12 bases identical to TRBD2. Per germline, CDR1 ENHRY and CDR2 SYGVKD. The V segment lost 5 bases and the J segment 6 bases; nucleotides outside the gene matches: 8. This CDR3 region has 16 residues.

This clone appeared a single time. This rearrangement joins TRBV9 to TRBJ2-7; perhaps TRBD2 as D (5 bases). Trimming removed 3 bases at V and 3 bases at J, with 13 bases between. CDR1 and CDR2 from the germline V gene are SGDLS and YYNGEE. The CDR3 runs to 14 residues. The CDR3 sequence: CASSGRPGFYEQYF. In DNA form, the CDR3 reads TGTGCCAGCAGCGGCCGGCCGGGGTTCTACGAGCAGTACTTC.

V is TRBV14 and J is TRBJ2-2; unclear D gene. The V and J ends lost 4 bases and 1 base respectively, with 4 bases between them. Per germline, CDR1 SGHDN and CDR2 FVKESK. This CDR3 is built from 13 residues. CDR3 residues: CASSPQNTGELFF. The CDR3 region has the DNA TGTGCCAGCAGCCCACAGAACACCGGGGAGCTGTTTTTT.

V usage is TRBV27 and J usage is TRBJ2-7; the match to TRBD2 covers 7 bases. The germline gives CDR1 MNHEY, CDR2 SMNVEV (reference sequence). This CDR3 is built from 13 residues. V was pared by 0 bases and J by 4 bases, with 0 bases of the junction left unmatched. Here the CDR3 DNA reads TGTGCCAGCAGTTTATCGGGGGGGTACGAGCAGTACTTC. It codes for CASSLSGGYEQYF.

The count of this clone is one. This chain connects TRBV27 to TRBJ1-5; TRBD1 is a possible D gene (5 bases). CDR3 length equals 14 residues. V lost 5 bases and J lost 7, with 15 bases in between. Looked up from germline, CDR1 is MNHEY and CDR2 is SMNVEV (reference sequence). The CDR3 protein is CASSPGNRVQPQHF. The CDR3 bases are TGTGCCAGCAGTCCAGGGAACAGAGTACAGCCCCAGCATTTT.

The chain joins TRBV18 to TRBJ1-3, with D hard to call. V lost 1 base to trimming and J lost 0 bases, with 16 bases between them. This CDR3 is built from 18 residues. From germline, CDR1 is KGHSH and CDR2 LQKENI. The CDR3, as DNA: TGTGCCAGCTCACCACTGTACGGGGTTCCGCGCTCTGGAAACACCATATATTTT. Protein: CASSPLYGVPRSGNTIYF.

This clone has just a few counts. The chain employs TRBV6-1 and TRBJ2-7; D possibly corresponds to TRBD1 (6 bases). The V end was cut by 3 bases, the J end by 2 bases, with 11 bases between. Germline CDR1 reads MNHNS; CDR2 reads SASEGT. This CDR3 comprises 14 residues. CDR3 loop: CASSEDRDTYEQYF. The CDR3 DNA sequence: TGTGCCAGCAGTGAGGACCGGGACACCTACGAGCAGTACTTC.

The J gene is TRBJ2-5, the V gene TRBV18; 7 nucleotides align to TRBD1. CDR3 size: 15 residues. V lost 0 bases, J lost 5 bases, and 6 bases stayed unmatched. CDR1 is KGHSH and CDR2 is LQKENI in the germline V gene. The CDR3 bases are TGTGCCAGCTCACCACCGGAGGTCAGGGGGGAGACCCAGTACTTC. It codes for CASSPPEVRGETQYF. The full variable domain, with the rest looked up from reference TRBV18 and TRBJ2-5, is NAGVMQNPRHLVRRRGQEARLRCSPMKGHSHVYWYRQLPEEGLKFMVYLQKENIIDESGMPKERFSAEFPKEGPSILRIQQVVRGDSAAYFCASSPPEVRGETQYFGPGTRLLVL.

The gene calls are TRBV6-1 and TRBJ2-7, with TRBD1 matching 8 bases. CDR1 and CDR2 from the germline V gene are MNHNS and SASEGT. V shed 6 bases, J shed 6 bases, and the junction held 4 bases outside the gene matches. This CDR3 has 12 residues. The CDR3 loop reads CASRGTGSEQYF. The CDR3 nucleotides are TGTGCCAGCAGAGGGACAGGAAGCGAGCAGTACTTC.

The CDR3 reads CASSVAGAGVYGYTF. The CDR3 DNA sequence: TGTGCCAGCAGCGTCGCAGGGGCGGGGGTCTATGGCTACACCTTC. The V gene is TRBV7-9, the J gene TRBJ1-2; D may be TRBD1 (6 bases). The CDR3 is made up of 15 amino acids. From germline, CDR1 is SEHNR and CDR2 FQNEAQ (reference sequence). With 5 bases removed from V and 4 bases from J, the gap between germline ends came to 17 bases.

The rearrangement joins TRBV19 to TRBJ2-7; D possibly corresponds to TRBD1 (6 bases). Trimming shortened V by 7 bases and J by 3 bases, and 19 bases separated the two germline ends. The CDR3 is 15 residues long. Germline-derived CDR1 and CDR2 are LNHDA and SQIVND (reference sequence). The CDR3 protein is CASTRGGQGNYEQYF. The CDR3 coding sequence is TGTGCCAGTACCCGGGGCGGCCAGGGGAACTACGAGCAGTACTTC.

The chain recombines TRBV6-9 with TRBJ2-2; the match to TRBD2 covers 9 bases. The junction had 4 bases not matched to a gene; V was cut back by 8 bases and J by 6 bases. The CDR3 has 13 residues. Germline loops: CDR1 MNHGY, CDR2 SVAAGI. The CDR3 nucleotides are TGTGCCAGCCCTAGCGGGGTAGCCGGGGAGCTGTTTTTT. As protein: CASPSGVAGELFF.

V gene TRBV29-1 combines with J gene TRBJ2-7; tentative D call: TRBD1 (5 bases). CDR3 length: 12 residues. Trimming removed 5 bases at V and 0 bases at J, with 8 bases between. Germline V gene data show CDR1 as SQVTM and CDR2 as ANQGSEA. The CDR3 coding sequence is TGCAGCGTTCGGACATCCTCCTACGAGCAGTACTTC. Its protein is CSVRTSSYEQYF.

This chain joins TRBV7-9 and TRBJ2-1; D not certain. The V end was cut by 1 base, the J end by 10 bases, with 8 bases between. The germline V gene has CDR1 SEHNR and CDR2 FQNEAQ (reference sequence). CDR3 size: 12 residues. The CDR3 reads CASSLELPEQFF. DNA of the CDR3: TGTGCCAGCAGCTTAGAACTGCCAGAGCAGTTCTTC.

The chain carries TRBV5-1 and TRBJ2-6; possibly TRBD1 for D (6 bases). V gave up 4 bases and J gave up 4 bases, with 12 bases separating them. This CDR3 contains 15 residues. CDR1 is SGHRS, CDR2 YFSETQ, per germline. The CDR3 protein is CASSTGSTGANVLTF. As DNA, the CDR3 is TGCGCCAGCAGCACAGGGTCTACGGGGGCCAACGTCCTGACTTTC.

The chain combines TRBV7-8 with TRBJ2-7, with TRBD1 identical over 7 bases. CDR3 length: 11 amino acids. The junction had 5 bases not matched to a gene; V was cut back by 6 bases and J by 9 bases. The V gene's germline CDR1 is SGHVS and CDR2 FQNEAQ. CDR3 bases: TGTGCCAGCAGTTTCGCAGGGGGGCAGTACTTC. As protein: CASSFAGGQYF.

The chain combines TRBV7-3 with TRBJ2-1; TRBD2 agrees at 11 bases. The CDR3 runs to 19 residues. Germline V gene lookup returns CDR1 SGHTA and CDR2 FQGTGA. V lost 5 bases and J lost 7; bases outside the gene matches: 19. CDR3 amino acids: CASSDHRLAGGPGPNEQFF. The CDR3, as DNA: TGTGCCAGCAGCGACCATAGGCTAGCGGGAGGCCCGGGTCCGAATGAGCAGTTCTTC.

The V gene is TRBV19, the J gene TRBJ2-1; TRBD2 matches at 8 bases. The CDR3 consists of 16 residues. The germline V gene has CDR1 LNHDA and CDR2 SQIVND (reference sequence). The ends lost 5 bases at V and 4 bases at J; junction bases unmatched: 10. The DNA for the CDR3 is TGTGCCAGTAGTCCTCGCCGGGAGGGTAATTACAATGAGCAGTTCTTC. It specifies CASSPRREGNYNEQFF.

The chain couples TRBV5-1 to TRBJ1-5, with D uncertain. CDR1 is SGHRS, CDR2 YFSETQ, per germline. The V gene lost 1 base and the J gene lost 7 bases, with 6 bases spanning the gap. The CDR3 is 12 residues long. DNA of the CDR3: TGCGCCAGCAGCTTGATAGAACAGCCCCAGCATTTT. Its protein is CASSLIEQPQHF.

The CDR3 reads CASRITGENEQFF. The CDR3 DNA sequence: TGTGCCAGCAGAATAACAGGGGAGAATGAGCAGTTCTTC. The V call is TRBV27, the J call TRBJ2-1; 7 nucleotides line up with TRBD1. The CDR3 runs to 13 residues. The V and J ends lost 6 bases and 7 bases, in that order; junction bases with no gene match: 6. In germline, CDR1 is MNHEY, CDR2 SMNVEV (reference sequence).

The chain couples TRBV10-3 to TRBJ2-7, with TRBD1 matching 7 bases. This CDR3 region has 16 residues. CDR1 and CDR2 (germline): ENHRY, SYGVKD. The V segment lost 3 bases and the J segment 0 bases; nucleotides outside the gene matches: 8. The CDR3 protein is CAISEQGTEPSYEQYF. The DNA of the CDR3 is TGTGCCATCAGTGAACAAGGGACAGAACCCTCCTACGAGCAGTACTTC.

The chain employs TRBV10-3 and TRBJ2-1; 7 positions agree with TRBD2. Per the germline V gene, CDR1 is ENHRY and CDR2 is SYGVKD. J lost 1 base, V lost 6 bases, and 6 bases had no gene match. The CDR3 runs to 15 residues. CDR3 region: CAIRTEGGSYNEQFF. The CDR3 coding sequence is TGTGCCATCAGGACGGAGGGAGGGTCCTACAATGAGCAGTTCTTC.

This clone was detected once. The J gene is TRBJ2-7, the V gene TRBV11-3; 9 bases fit TRBD1. Germline CDR1 SGHNT, CDR2 YENEEA. The CDR3 consists of 13 residues. V lost 3 bases, J lost 6 bases, and 3 bases stayed unmatched. The CDR3: CASSFGTGREQYF. Written as DNA, the CDR3 is TGTGCCAGCAGCTTCGGGACAGGGCGCGAGCAGTACTTC.

V and J are TRBV10-3 and TRBJ2-7; D may be TRBD1 (6 bases). Germline V gene lookup returns CDR1 ENHRY and CDR2 SYGVKD. Trimming stripped 4 bases from V and 7 bases from J, with 8 bases between. This CDR3 contains 11 residues. The CDR3 is CAISGRGEQYF. The CDR3 nucleotides are TGTGCCATCAGTGGAAGGGGGGAGCAGTACTTC.

The J gene is TRBJ1-1, the V gene TRBV6-1; 9 positions agree with TRBD1. Germline V gives CDR1 MNHNS, CDR2 SASEGT. V was clipped by 5 bases and J by 3 bases; unmatched bases: 7. This CDR3 is 15 amino acids long. Written as DNA, the CDR3 is TGTGCCAGCAGTAGAATACAGGGGGCTTACACTGAAGCTTTCTTT. This translates into CASSRIQGAYTEAFF.

This clone has more than one count but fewer than ten. This chain links TRBV6-5 with TRBJ1-1; 9 nucleotides agree with TRBD1. CDR1 and CDR2 (germline): MNHEY, SVGAGI. Trimming removed 5 bases from V and 5 bases from J; junction bases left unmatched: 6. The CDR3 runs to 14 residues. CDR3 sequence (DNA): TGTGCCAGCAGTGATACAGGGGGCTGGACTGAAGCTTTCTTT. Amino acid sequence: CASSDTGGWTEAFF.